The 7 T cell receptor beta chains below were found in one sample sequenced in a study of T cells in Graves' hyperthyroidism and ophthalmopathy (dated by TCRdb to between 2018 and 2020). To prepare the library, multiplex PCR was applied. The run used an Illumina HiSeq 2000. TCR beta CDR3 regions were amplified from RNA transcripts. A first-round RT-PCR of the TCR CDR3 used the HTBI primer set with the Qiagen OneStep RT-PCR kit. Using fastp trimming at Q25 and MiXCR clonotype assembly, TCRdb reanalyzed the public sequencing data and kept in-frame beta chains. Rows with one shared CDR3 protein collapse into an entry with the most common genes and DNA. Counted in this sample were some 500,000 distinct CDR3 sequences; 13% to 15% of them appeared once. The ten biggest clones cover around a sixth of the sample. The sample was blood. These receptors all stem from a young woman with Graves' hyperthyroidism.

The chain uses TRBV10-2 and TRBJ2-1, with TRBD2 matching over 9 bases. Germline values: CDR1 WSHSY, CDR2 SAAADI. The CDR3 sequence is 13 residues long. Trimming removed 9 bases from V and 6 bases from J; junction bases left unmatched: 6. For the CDR3, the DNA is TGCGCCAGTGGACTAGCGCAAGCCAATGAGCAGTTCTTC. Encoded protein: CASGLAQANEQFF.

In this sample, this clonotype turned up many times. The germline gene is not matched at one end of the junction; a read error may be the cause. The V call is TRBV20-1, the J call TRBJ2-3; 11 bases are shared with TRBD2. Germline V gives CDR1 DFQATT, CDR2 SNEGSKA (reference sequence). The CDR3 extends over 16 amino acids. The CDR3 coding sequence is TGCAGTGCGAGAGGGCTAGCGGGAGGAAGCACAGATACGCAGTATTTT. Residues: CSARGLAGGSTDTQYF.

The chain employs TRBV12-3 or TRBV12-4 and TRBJ1-2; 8 bases align to TRBD1. Trimming at V came to 5 bases and at J to 6 bases, leaving 2 bases not matched to a gene. CDR3 size: 12 residues. CDR3 amino acids: CASSRTGNGYTF. CDR3 in DNA: TGTGCCAGCAGTCGGACAGGGAATGGCTACACCTTC.

This clonotype was detected a few times. The rearrangement joins TRBV9 to TRBJ2-5; TRBD1 is a possible D gene (6 bases). This CDR3 region has 14 residues. CDR1 and CDR2 from the germline V gene are SGDLS and YYNGEE. V gave up 4 bases and J gave up 1 base, with 11 bases separating them. DNA of the CDR3: TGTGCCAGCAGCTCATCAGGGGCCCAAGAGACCCAGTACTTC. This codes for CASSSSGAQETQYF.

A remark on this clonotype: This may be a read error: a much more frequent sequence differs by one nucleotide. This sequence joins TRBV5-1 and TRBJ2-3; D unresolved. Germline V gives CDR1 SGHRS, CDR2 YFSETQ. CDR3 size: 14 residues. Trimming removed 7 bases from V and 7 bases from J, with 19 bases in between. The CDR3 DNA is TGCGCCAGCGGCCGGTCGATTCCTAGGCATACGCAGTATTTT. Amino acids: CASGRSIPRHTQYF.

This sequence joins TRBV2 and TRBJ1-5; D may be TRBD1 (5 bases). The CDR3 extends over 14 amino acids. V shed 3 bases and J shed 6 bases, with 12 bases lying between them. CDR1 SNHLY and CDR2 FYNNEI come from the germline V gene. CDR3 loop: CASSEGEVGQPQHF. Written as DNA, the CDR3 is TGTGCCAGCAGTGAGGGGGAAGTGGGTCAGCCCCAGCATTTT.

V and J are TRBV12-3 or TRBV12-4 and TRBJ1-1; D call uncertain. Trimming removed 2 bases at V and 1 base at J, with 11 bases between. The CDR3 extends over 15 amino acids. As DNA, the CDR3 is TGTGCCAGCAGTTTAACAGTAGACCCGAACACTGAAGCTTTCTTT. Translating it yields CASSLTVDPNTEAFF.